This paragraph covers one T cell receptor (beta chain) sequence. Its antigen remains unknown. This sample is part of a study of a mutant IDH1 vaccine in newly diagnosed glioma. Study as a whole: The treated population exhibited a male proportion of about 60%, a female proportion of about 38%, and a mean age of roughly 39 years. Previous care, which was radiotherapy, temozolomide, or both, most often involved both. Study findings and constraints: Pseudoprogression appears to have had no connection to changes in top peripheral T cell clonotypes.

As for time point: week 35, safety follow-up. It was 300 ug of mutant IDH1 20-mer peptide that made up each vaccine dose, given with topical imiquimod. Across weeks 1, 3, 5, 7, 11, 15, 19 and 23, patients received a vaccination each time, eight in all. The table came from immunoSEQ multiplex PCR; TCRdb's copy has only in-frame clones and leaves some out. Of approximately 44,000 clones in the sample, 76% were seen once. This TCR was sampled from a man aged 40-49 years with glioma. The sequences come from PBMCs, collected from a glioma patient whose treatment included an IDH1 peptide vaccine.

CDR3 in amino acids: CASSYPESEAFF. The CDR3 DNA sequence: TGTGCCAGCAGTTACCCCGAGTCTGAAGCTTTCTTT. V usage is TRBV6-6 and J usage is TRBJ1-1; no clear D. This CDR3 spans 12 amino acids. CDR1 is MNHNY and CDR2 is SVGAGI in the germline V gene (reference sequence). The ends were cut back, 2 bases at V and 6 bases at J, with 7 bases in the middle.